These T cell receptor beta chains were read from a single sample in a study of blood T cells in healthy people across ages. TCRdb re-derived calls from the 5' RACE reads in MiXCR, one entry per CDR3 protein. The sample records roughly 2 million distinct CDR3 sequences, roughly 52% being singletons. Sequencing used blood. The receptors come from a woman between 40 and 55 years old in good health. CDR3s include the opening cysteine and the closing phenylalanine or tryptophan. The D gene is left open where the match is weak. Expanded clones are given a class, and other clones once, few, many or no size at all.

CSAVQGASSYNEQFF,TGCAGTGCTGTACAGGGGGCAAGCTCCTACAATGAGCAGTTCTTC,TRBD1,.,TRBV20-1,TRBJ2-1
CASSLFNRGRNEQYF,TGTGCCAGCAGCTTATTCAACAGGGGGCGCAATGAGCAGTACTTC,TRBD1,.,TRBV5-6,TRBJ2-7
CASSYSGSNRQPQHF,TGTGCCAGCAGTTACTCGGGCAGTAACAGGCAGCCCCAGCATTTT,.,once,TRBV6-5,TRBJ1-5
CASSQTQGIGARYTF,TGCGCCAGCAGCCAGACCCAGGGAATTGGGGCGCGGTACACCTTC,.,.,TRBV4-3,TRBJ1-2
CASKTSGGGVKNEQFF,TGTGCCAGCAAAACTAGCGGGGGAGGGGTTAAAAATGAGCAGTTCTTC,TRBD2,.,TRBV6-5,TRBJ2-1
CASGLVAGPFRSGELFF,TGTGCTAGTGGTTTGGTTGCAGGGCCCTTCCGGTCCGGGGAGCTGTTTTTT,.,.,TRBV12-5,TRBJ2-2
CASTRSGGTYNEQFF,TGCGCCAGCACCAGAAGCGGGGGGACCTACAATGAGCAGTTCTTC,TRBD2,.,TRBV4-3,TRBJ2-1
CASSDRKGLQETQYF,TGTGCCAGCAGTGATCGGAAAGGACTCCAAGAGACCCAGTACTTC,.,.,TRBV2,TRBJ2-5
CSARASGRGYTF,TGCAGTGCTAGAGCTTCGGGGAGAGGCTACACCTTC,.,.,TRBV20-1,TRBJ1-2
CSARSPAGGKYNEQFF,TGCAGTGCTAGAAGCCCAGCGGGGGGGAAGTACAATGAGCAGTTCTTC,TRBD2,.,TRBV20-1,TRBJ2-1
CASNLNPTGGASNEQFF,TGTGCCAGCAACTTAAATCCCACAGGGGGCGCTTCCAATGAGCAGTTCTTC,TRBD1,.,TRBV7-8,TRBJ2-1
CASSPGQTYEQYF,TGTGCCAGCAGTCCGGGACAGACCTACGAGCAGTACTTC,TRBD1,many,TRBV18,TRBJ2-7
CASSSSLPQGGDEQFF,TGTGCCAGCAGCTCCTCCTTACCACAGGGGGGGGATGAGCAGTTCTTC,.,.,TRBV7-9,TRBJ2-1
CASSLDGTGLYEQYF,TGCGCCAGCAGCTTGGATGGGACAGGGCTCTACGAGCAGTACTTC,TRBD1,.,TRBV5-1,TRBJ2-7
CSAREDRPNQPQHF,TGCAGTGCTAGAGAGGACAGGCCGAATCAGCCCCAGCATTTT,TRBD1,few,TRBV20-1,TRBJ1-5
CASSGRVDNYGYTF,TGTGCCAGCAGCGGGAGGGTGGACAACTATGGCTACACCTTC,.,.,TRBV13,TRBJ1-2
CATGQSQSANPYNEQFF,TGTGCCACCGGACAGAGCCAGTCGGCTAATCCCTACAATGAGCAGTTCTTC,.,.,TRBV24-1,TRBJ2-1
CASTQVRTGYYGYTF,TGTGCCAGCACCCAGGTCAGGACAGGGTACTATGGCTACACCTTC,TRBD1,.,TRBV6-1,TRBJ1-2
CASSLASSQYF,TGCGCCAGCAGCTTGGCGAGTTCCCAGTACTTC,.,few,TRBV5-1,TRBJ2-5
CASNAGPPSGDTQYF,TGTGCCAGCAACGCGGGACCTCCCTCAGGGGATACGCAGTATTTT,.,.,TRBV13,TRBJ2-3
CAIICLVLTDTQYF,TGTGCCATCATTTGTTTGGTACTCACAGATACGCAGTATTTT,.,few,TRBV10-3,TRBJ2-3
CASSRDGTPSSYGYTF,TGTGCCAGCAGCCGGGATGGAACCCCCAGCAGCTATGGCTACACCTTC,.,.,TRBV2,TRBJ1-2
CASSMTSGGGFEQYF,TGTGCCAGCAGCATGACTAGCGGGGGGGGTTTCGAGCAGTACTTC,TRBD2,few,TRBV12-3/TRBV12-4,TRBJ2-7
CASSLAGGRGYTF,TGTGCCAGCAGCTTAGCGGGGGGTCGTGGCTACACCTTC,.,few,TRBV7-2,TRBJ1-2